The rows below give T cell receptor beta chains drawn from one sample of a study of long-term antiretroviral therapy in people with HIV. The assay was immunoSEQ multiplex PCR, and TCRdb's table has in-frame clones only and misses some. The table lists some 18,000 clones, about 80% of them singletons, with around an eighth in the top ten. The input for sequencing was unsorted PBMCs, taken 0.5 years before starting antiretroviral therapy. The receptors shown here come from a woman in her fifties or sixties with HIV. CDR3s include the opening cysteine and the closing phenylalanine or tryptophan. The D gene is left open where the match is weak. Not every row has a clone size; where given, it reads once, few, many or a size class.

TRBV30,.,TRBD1,CAWSVTGGITEAFF
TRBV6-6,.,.,CASSPPSGANVLTF
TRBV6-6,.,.,CASSPDLSGANVLTF
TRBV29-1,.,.,CSVSHGENTEAFF
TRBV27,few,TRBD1,CASSHRDRGNSPLHF
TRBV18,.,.,CASSPQGSGNTIYF
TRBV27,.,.,CASRIDRFSYNSPLHF
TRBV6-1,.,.,CASSSQTSRGFQYF
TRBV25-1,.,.,CASSDGRQPQHF
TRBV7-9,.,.,CASSLVLGGTEAFF
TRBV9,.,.,CASSVATSSSLSTDTQYF
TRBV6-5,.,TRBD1,CASRWTGQGEAFF
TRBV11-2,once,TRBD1,CASSDPRDRGGGYTF
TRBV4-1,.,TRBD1,CASSQVGTGLTGELFF
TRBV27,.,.,CASSLYATRETQYF